The 8 T cell receptor beta chains below were found in one sample sequenced in a study of cytomegalovirus exposure and HLA in healthy donors. The PCR made use of 60 Vbeta and 13 Jbeta primers. Sequenced by immunoSEQ multiplex PCR; TCRdb stores in-frame clones only, minus some. The sample lists 200,000 to 300,000 clones, 84% occurring once. Sequencing was performed on PBMCs. The receptors were gathered from a middle-aged woman in good health and CMV-seropositive.

This clone was found a few times. This chain joins TRBV7-8 and TRBJ1-5; 8 bases are shared with TRBD1. Germline values: CDR1 SGHVS, CDR2 FQNEAQ. The CDR3 covers 16 residues. The trim removed 5 bases at V and 2 bases at J, leaving 8 bases unmatched. Here the CDR3 DNA reads TGTGCCAGCAGCCCTGGACAGGGACGCGGCAATCAGCCCCAGCATTTT. It yields the protein CASSPGQGRGNQPQHF.

The chain joins TRBV10-3 to TRBJ1-4; a possible D gene is TRBD1 (5 bases). The CDR3 contains 17 residues. Trimming cost V 4 bases and J 2 bases, with 17 bases left between them. The germline gives CDR1 ENHRY, CDR2 SYGVKD. In DNA, the CDR3 is TGTGCCATCAGTGCCCTCTGGGGGGGATCTACTAATGAAAAACTGTTTTTT. Protein sequence: CAISALWGGSTNEKLFF.

The chain is built from TRBV6-6 and TRBJ1-4, with D maybe TRBD1 (6 bases). Trimming removed 10 bases from V and 5 bases from J, with 11 bases in between. Germline CDR1 is MNHNY and CDR2 is SVGAGI (reference sequence). The CDR3 sequence is 12 residues long. CDR3: CATRTDNEKLFF. CDR3 DNA: TGTGCCACGCGGACAGACAATGAAAAACTGTTTTTT.

As to this clone: The junction and the germline gene differ at one end; a read error may be behind it. In DNA form, the CDR3 reads TGTTCCAGCAGCAGAGCGGGGCCGTCCCGCAATGAGCAGTTCTTC. This codes for CSSSRAGPSRNEQFF. The V and J genes are TRBV7-9 and TRBJ2-1; 7 nucleotides agree with TRBD2. The CDR3 runs 15 residues. Germline V gene lookup returns CDR1 SEHNR and CDR2 FQNEAQ (reference sequence).

The V gene is TRBV6-1, the J gene TRBJ2-5; 8 nucleotides agree with TRBD2. The CDR3 is 14 residues long. Germline values: CDR1 MNHNS, CDR2 SASEGT. After removal of 9 bases from V and 4 bases from J, the junction contained 10 bases not matched to a gene. The CDR3 DNA follows: TGTGCCAGTAAGAGGGGTAGCGGGATAGAGACCCAGTACTTC. It yields the protein CASKRGSGIETQYF.

The rearrangement links TRBV6-5 to TRBJ1-5, with 7 bases lining up with TRBD1. CDR3 length: 15 residues. The germline CDR1 and CDR2 sequences are MNHEY and SVGAGI. V lost 6 bases to trimming and J lost 3 bases; unmatched junction nucleotides: 8. The CDR3 DNA sequence: TGTGCCAGCAGGCCTACAGGGGCGTTCAATCAGCCCCAGCATTTT. Translated, it gives CASRPTGAFNQPQHF.

The chain combines TRBV25-1 with TRBJ2-5, with TRBD1 matching over 8 bases. The closer fit of TRBJ2-7 to the DNA end suggests the J call may be wrong. From germline, CDR1 is MGHDK and CDR2 SYGVNS. The CDR3 has 15 residues. As DNA, the CDR3 is TGTGCCAGCAGTGCGGCAGACAGGGGTCCCTACGAGCAGTACTTC. Translating it yields CASSAADRGPYEQYF.

The V call is TRBV19, the J call TRBJ2-5, with TRBD1 matching over 9 bases. Trimming at V came to 8 bases and at J to 2 bases, leaving 18 bases not matched to a gene. CDR1 LNHDA and CDR2 SQIVND come from the germline V gene (reference sequence). The CDR3 is made up of 18 amino acids. The CDR3 sequence is CASLQPGQGNNGQETQYF. The CDR3 nucleotides are TGTGCCAGTCTCCAACCGGGACAGGGCAATAACGGGCAAGAGACCCAGTACTTC.